A selection of T cell receptor beta chains follows, all from one sample in a study of T cells in Graves' hyperthyroidism and ophthalmopathy. TCRdb analysed the multiplex PCR reads with MiXCR anew, one entry per CDR3 protein. The table shows 350,000 to 400,000 distinct CDR3 sequences, with 15% to 20% occurring only once. Input material: blood. These receptors all stem from a woman younger than 35 with Graves' hyperthyroidism. CDR3s include the opening cysteine and the closing phenylalanine or tryptophan. Fields, in order: CDR3 DNA, CDR3 protein, J gene, CDR3 length, V gene, D gene, clone size. D genes are given only for firm matches. A clone size is listed for some rows: how often the clone was seen (once, few, many), or a class if it is expanded.

CDR3nt: TGTGCCAGCAGCGTAGCGCAGGACAGTTTCTATGGCTACACCTTC
CDR3aa: CASSVAQDSFYGYTF
j_gene: TRBJ1-2
len: 15
v_gene: TRBV9
d_gene: .
abundance: many

CDR3nt: TGTGCCAGCAGCTTAGTTGGCGAGGCGACCCAGTACTTC
CDR3aa: CASSLVGEATQYF
j_gene: TRBJ2-5
len: 13
v_gene: TRBV11-2
d_gene: .
abundance: many

CDR3nt: TGTGCCTGGAGTGTATGGCGGGGGGGCCGCCGTTTCGACGAGCAGTACTTC
CDR3aa: CAWSVWRGGRRFDEQYF
j_gene: TRBJ2-7
len: 17
v_gene: TRBV30
d_gene: TRBD2
abundance: .

CDR3nt: TGTGCCAGCAGCTTAGATGAGGTGGGAAACACTGAAGCTTTCTTT
CDR3aa: CASSLDEVGNTEAFF
j_gene: TRBJ1-1
len: 15
v_gene: TRBV11-2
d_gene: .
abundance: many

CDR3nt: TGTGCCAGCAAGCACGGATCCGGAAGCAATCAGCCCCAGCATTTT
CDR3aa: CASKHGSGSNQPQHF
j_gene: TRBJ1-5
len: 15
v_gene: TRBV6-1
d_gene: .
abundance: many

CDR3nt: TGTGCCAGCAGTGACGACACCTCCAGCTCTGGGGCCAACGTCCTGACTTTC
CDR3aa: CASSDDTSSSGANVLTF
j_gene: TRBJ2-6
len: 17
v_gene: TRBV6-4
d_gene: .
abundance: many

CDR3nt: TGTGCCAGCAGGAACTCGGAAAAGCGGGGGAGCTACGAGCAGTACTTC
CDR3aa: CASRNSEKRGSYEQYF
j_gene: TRBJ2-7
len: 16
v_gene: TRBV6-2/TRBV6-3
d_gene: TRBD2
abundance: many

CDR3nt: TGTGCCAGCAGCCCGTCTAGTGTCGAGCAGTACTTC
CDR3aa: CASSPSSVEQYF
j_gene: TRBJ2-7
len: 12
v_gene: TRBV3-1
d_gene: .
abundance: many

CDR3nt: TGTGCCAGCAGTCGTCTGGGGTCTGGGGCCAACGTCCTGACTTTC
CDR3aa: CASSRLGSGANVLTF
j_gene: TRBJ2-6
len: 15
v_gene: TRBV6-1
d_gene: .
abundance: .

CDR3nt: TGCAGTGCTAGAGATCTGGCCGGGGGCGATGGTACTGAAGCTTTCTTT
CDR3aa: CSARDLAGGDGTEAFF
j_gene: TRBJ1-1
len: 16
v_gene: TRBV20-1
d_gene: .
abundance: many

CDR3nt: TGCAGTGCTAGGGGTTTTGAGAACACTGAAGCTTTCTTT
CDR3aa: CSARGFENTEAFF
j_gene: TRBJ1-1
len: 13
v_gene: TRBV20-1
d_gene: .
abundance: many

CDR3nt: TGCAGTGCTATTTCCCCCAGCGGACGCACAGATACGCAGTATTTT
CDR3aa: CSAISPSGRTDTQYF
j_gene: TRBJ2-3
len: 15
v_gene: TRBV20-1
d_gene: .
abundance: many

CDR3nt: TGTGCCAGCAGCCTCAATAGCGGGGGGGAGGAAGAGACCCAGTACTTC
CDR3aa: CASSLNSGGEEETQYF
j_gene: TRBJ2-5
len: 16
v_gene: TRBV11-2
d_gene: TRBD2
abundance: many

CDR3nt: TGTGCCAGCAGCCGCGAACCGGGGGAGACCCAGTACTTC
CDR3aa: CASSREPGETQYF
j_gene: TRBJ2-5
len: 13
v_gene: TRBV27
d_gene: .
abundance: many

CDR3nt: TGTGCCAGCAGTTTAGGGGTTGAAGAGACCCAGTACTTC
CDR3aa: CASSLGVEETQYF
j_gene: TRBJ2-5
len: 13
v_gene: TRBV28
d_gene: .
abundance: many

CDR3nt: TGTGCCAGCTCACCAAGTACACTGGGTGAGACCCAGTACTTC
CDR3aa: CASSPSTLGETQYF
j_gene: TRBJ2-5
len: 14
v_gene: TRBV18
d_gene: .
abundance: few

CDR3nt: TGTGCCAGCAGCCGGGAGCGACAGGGCCAAGAGACCCAGTACTTC
CDR3aa: CASSRERQGQETQYF
j_gene: TRBJ2-5
len: 15
v_gene: TRBV7-2
d_gene: .
abundance: .

CDR3nt: TGTGCCAGCAGTTGGCAGGGGGCGATTCGTTCACCCCTCCACTTT
CDR3aa: CASSWQGAIRSPLHF
j_gene: TRBJ1-6
len: 15
v_gene: TRBV6-5
d_gene: TRBD1
abundance: .

CDR3nt: TGCGCCAGCAGCGGTAGTTTGGTGGGCTACACCTTC
CDR3aa: CASSGSLVGYTF
j_gene: TRBJ1-2
len: 12
v_gene: TRBV5-1
d_gene: .
abundance: many

CDR3nt: TGCGCCAGCAGCCAAGATGGAGGGACCGCCTACGAGCAGTACTTC
CDR3aa: CASSQDGGTAYEQYF
j_gene: TRBJ2-7
len: 15
v_gene: TRBV4-1
d_gene: .
abundance: many

CDR3nt: TGTGCCACCAGTGGCCCCCAGGAAACCGGGGAGCTGTTTTTT
CDR3aa: CATSGPQETGELFF
j_gene: TRBJ2-2
len: 14
v_gene: TRBV24-1
d_gene: .
abundance: many

CDR3nt: TGCAGTGCTCGACAGCCAAACCTTGAAGCTTTCTTT
CDR3aa: CSARQPNLEAFF
j_gene: TRBJ1-1
len: 12
v_gene: TRBV20-1
d_gene: .
abundance: many

CDR3nt: TGTGCCATAATCCAGGGGAGGGGGGAGACCCAGTACTTC
CDR3aa: CAIIQGRGETQYF
j_gene: TRBJ2-5
len: 13
v_gene: TRBV28
d_gene: .
abundance: few

CDR3nt: TGTGCCAGCAGTTACTCGATTTCAGGGCCCGGGACCCAGTACTTC
CDR3aa: CASSYSISGPGTQYF
j_gene: TRBJ2-5
len: 15
v_gene: TRBV6-5
d_gene: .
abundance: .

CDR3nt: TGCAGTGCTCCCACGGCTGGTAGCCCCCCCGTGAGAACCGGGGAGCTGTTTTTT
CDR3aa: CSAPTAGSPPVRTGELFF
j_gene: TRBJ2-2
len: 18
v_gene: TRBV20-1
d_gene: .
abundance: many

CDR3nt: TGTGCCGCCTCGTCGGCGACGCCAGGGAGCTCCTATAATTCACCCCTCCACTTT
CDR3aa: CAASSATPGSSYNSPLHF
j_gene: TRBJ1-6
len: 18
v_gene: TRBV30
d_gene: .
abundance: .

CDR3nt: TGTGCCAGCAAGTGGAGCTCCTATAATTCACCCCTCCACTTT
CDR3aa: CASKWSSYNSPLHF
j_gene: TRBJ1-6
len: 14
v_gene: TRBV6-1
d_gene: .
abundance: once

CDR3nt: TGCAGTGCTAGAGGGGTGAGTGGAAACACTGAAGCTTTCTTT
CDR3aa: CSARGVSGNTEAFF
j_gene: TRBJ1-1
len: 14
v_gene: TRBV20-1
d_gene: .
abundance: many

CDR3nt: TGTGCCAGCAGCTCCTACAGGACCTACGAGCAGTACTTC
CDR3aa: CASSSYRTYEQYF
j_gene: TRBJ2-7
len: 13
v_gene: TRBV7-6
d_gene: .
abundance: many

CDR3nt: TGTGCCAGCAGCGTAGATTGGGGCCTCACCGGGGAGCTGTTTTTT
CDR3aa: CASSVDWGLTGELFF
j_gene: TRBJ2-2
len: 15
v_gene: TRBV9
d_gene: .
abundance: .

CDR3nt: TGCAGTGCCTCACAGCGGAACTATGGCTACACCTTC
CDR3aa: CSASQRNYGYTF
j_gene: TRBJ1-2
len: 12
v_gene: TRBV20-1
d_gene: .
abundance: many

CDR3nt: TGTGCCAGCAGCTTATCATGGGGTCGGGGTCAGCCCCAGCATTTT
CDR3aa: CASSLSWGRGQPQHF
j_gene: TRBJ1-5
len: 15
v_gene: TRBV11-2
d_gene: .
abundance: .

CDR3nt: TGTGCCAGCTCACGGACAGGCGACCCCTCTGGGGCCAACGTCCTGACTTTC
CDR3aa: CASSRTGDPSGANVLTF
j_gene: TRBJ2-6
len: 17
v_gene: TRBV18
d_gene: TRBD1
abundance: once

CDR3nt: TGTGCCAGCAGCTCAAGTTTGGGGGGCCAGTACGAGCAGTACTTC
CDR3aa: CASSSSLGGQYEQYF
j_gene: TRBJ2-7
len: 15
v_gene: TRBV7-8
d_gene: .
abundance: many

CDR3nt: TGTGCCAGCCGGGCGGAGGGATATGGCTACACCTTC
CDR3aa: CASRAEGYGYTF
j_gene: TRBJ1-2
len: 12
v_gene: TRBV11-2
d_gene: .
abundance: many

CDR3nt: TGCGCCAGCAGCGCGACAGGAGGAAGCACTGAAGCTTTCTTT
CDR3aa: CASSATGGSTEAFF
j_gene: TRBJ1-1
len: 14
v_gene: TRBV10-2
d_gene: .
abundance: many

CDR3nt: TGTGCCACCCGGAGCGGGGGAGGCATCAATCAGCCCCAGCATTTT
CDR3aa: CATRSGGGINQPQHF
j_gene: TRBJ1-5
len: 15
v_gene: TRBV2
d_gene: .
abundance: many

CDR3nt: TGTGCCTGGAGTGTACTCGGCGGAACCGGGGCGGAGACCCAGTACTTC
CDR3aa: CAWSVLGGTGAETQYF
j_gene: TRBJ2-5
len: 16
v_gene: TRBV30
d_gene: .
abundance: many

CDR3nt: TGTGCCAGCAGATTGGGACAGGGGGACTATGGCTACACCTTC
CDR3aa: CASRLGQGDYGYTF
j_gene: TRBJ1-2
len: 14
v_gene: TRBV6-4
d_gene: TRBD1
abundance: .

CDR3nt: TGTGCCAGCAGCTCCGGACAGGGGAGGAATCAGCCCCAGCATTTT
CDR3aa: CASSSGQGRNQPQHF
j_gene: TRBJ1-5
len: 15
v_gene: TRBV7-3
d_gene: TRBD1
abundance: .

CDR3nt: TGTGCCACCAGTGATTCGGGGCCCCTCTCCTACAATGAGCAGTTCTTC
CDR3aa: CATSDSGPLSYNEQFF
j_gene: TRBJ2-1
len: 16
v_gene: TRBV24-1
d_gene: .
abundance: .

CDR3nt: TGTGCCAGCAGCGCCCTCCGGGACAGACAGTTTTCTGGGGCCAACGTCCCGACTTTC
CDR3aa: CASSALRDRQFSGANVPTF
j_gene: TRBJ2-6
len: 19
v_gene: TRBV9
d_gene: TRBD1
abundance: many

CDR3nt: TGTGCCAGCAGTGGCCGGCAGGCACCCTACGAGCAGTACTTC
CDR3aa: CASSGRQAPYEQYF
j_gene: TRBJ2-7
len: 14
v_gene: TRBV2
d_gene: .
abundance: many

CDR3nt: TGTGCCAGCAGTGTAAGGCGGGGTGTCCAAGAGACCCAGTACTTC
CDR3aa: CASSVRRGVQETQYF
j_gene: TRBJ2-5
len: 15
v_gene: TRBV2
d_gene: .
abundance: many

CDR3nt: TGTGCCAGCTCACCAGAATTTACGGGCCAGAGACAGGGGGCATTGGAGACCCAGTACTTC
CDR3aa: CASSPEFTGQRQGALETQYF
j_gene: TRBJ2-5
len: 20
v_gene: TRBV18
d_gene: TRBD1
abundance: .

CDR3nt: TGTGCCACCCAGCCGGGGCCTAACAATCAGCCCCAGCATTTT
CDR3aa: CATQPGPNNQPQHF
j_gene: TRBJ1-5
len: 14
v_gene: TRBV24-1
d_gene: .
abundance: many

CDR3nt: TGTGCCAGCAGTCGGGACCGCGGAGACGGGACCCAGTACTTC
CDR3aa: CASSRDRGDGTQYF
j_gene: TRBJ2-5
len: 14
v_gene: TRBV2
d_gene: .
abundance: many

CDR3nt: TGCGCGGCGGTGAAGGGGTATTCACCCCTCCACTTT
CDR3aa: CAAVKGYSPLHF
j_gene: TRBJ1-6
len: 12
v_gene: TRBV2
d_gene: .
abundance: .